The rows below give T cell receptor beta chains drawn from one sample of a study of Ad26.COV2.S vaccination and SARS-CoV-2 variants. Profiling relied on immunoSEQ multiplex PCR, and the TCRdb table lists in-frame clones only, not all of them. This sample has roughly 700,000 clones, with about 90% found just once. This specimen was peripheral blood, taken in a trial of Ad26.COV2.S vaccine versus placebo. These TCRs come from a person aged 18-65 years who received the Ad26.COV2.S COVID-19 vaccine or a placebo. Each CDR3 is given with its conserved first and last residue. Fields, in order: J gene, V gene, clone size, CDR3 protein. Where a row states a size, it is once, few, many or the class of an expanded clone; other rows omit it.

>TRBJ2-2|TRBV3-1/TRBV3-2|-
CASSQVSRGGDTGELFF
>TRBJ2-7|TRBV7-6|-
CASSLDDRGYEQYF
>TRBJ2-7|TRBV6-5|-
CASSSRTSGRRYEQYF
>TRBJ2-5|TRBV6-1|-
CASSEWRGGTQYF
>TRBJ1-4|TRBV2|-
CASKTGTLPTNEKLFF
>TRBJ1-5|TRBV7-8|few
CASSHHNQPQHF
>TRBJ1-4|TRBV25-1|-
CASSEPGHRAEKLFF
>TRBJ1-2|TRBV4-2|-
CASSQSGQGWGYTF
>TRBJ2-7|TRBV3-1/TRBV3-2|-
CASSQDEGLALYEQYF
>TRBJ1-1|TRBV11-2|-
CASSPDRANTEAFF
>TRBJ1-2|TRBV6-4|-
CASSREGGTGGRGYTF
>TRBJ1-5|TRBV6-4|-
CASSPDRGNQPQHF
>TRBJ2-5|TRBV25-1|-
CASSVFGRETQYF
>TRBJ2-2|TRBV7-3|once
CASGPHGTLNTGELFF
>TRBJ1-2|TRBV6-2/TRBV6-3|-
CASSYPSRTGVYGYTF
>TRBJ1-3|TRBV3-1/TRBV3-2|-
CASSQETGTSGNTIYF
>TRBJ2-3|TRBV18|-
CASSPPDRFPSTDTQYF
>TRBJ1-5|TRBV6-6|-
CASSYGQLPNQPQHF
>TRBJ2-3|TRBV5-4|-
CASSLGGQGADTQYF
>TRBJ1-5|TRBV24-1|once
CATSDNRQNQPQHF